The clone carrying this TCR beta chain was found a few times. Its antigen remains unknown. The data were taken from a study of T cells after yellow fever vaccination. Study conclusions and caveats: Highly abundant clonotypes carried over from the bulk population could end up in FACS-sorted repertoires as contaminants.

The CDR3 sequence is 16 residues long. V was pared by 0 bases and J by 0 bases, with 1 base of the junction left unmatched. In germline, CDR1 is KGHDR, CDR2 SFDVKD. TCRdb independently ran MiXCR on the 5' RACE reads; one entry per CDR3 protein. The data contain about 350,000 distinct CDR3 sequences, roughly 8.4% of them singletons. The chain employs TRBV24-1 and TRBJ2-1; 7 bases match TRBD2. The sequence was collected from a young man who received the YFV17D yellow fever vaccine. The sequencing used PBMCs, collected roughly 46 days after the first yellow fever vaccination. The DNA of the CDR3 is TGTGCCACCAGTGATTTGAGCGGGGTCTCCTACAATGAGCAGTTCTTC. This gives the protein CATSDLSGVSYNEQFF.